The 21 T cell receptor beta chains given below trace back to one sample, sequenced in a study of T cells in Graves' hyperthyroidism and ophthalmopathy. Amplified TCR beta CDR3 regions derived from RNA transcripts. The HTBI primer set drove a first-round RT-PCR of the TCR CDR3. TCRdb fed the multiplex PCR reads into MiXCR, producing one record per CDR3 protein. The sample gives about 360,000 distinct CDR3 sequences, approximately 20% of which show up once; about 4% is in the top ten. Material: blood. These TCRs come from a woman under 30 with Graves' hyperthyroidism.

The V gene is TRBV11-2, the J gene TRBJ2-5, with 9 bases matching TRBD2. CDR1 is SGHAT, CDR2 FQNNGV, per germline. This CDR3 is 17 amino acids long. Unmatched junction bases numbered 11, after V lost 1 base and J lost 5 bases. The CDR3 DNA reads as TGTGCCAGCAGCTTAGTGATGGCGGGGGGGCCTCGTGAGACCCAGTACTTC. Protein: CASSLVMAGGPRETQYF.

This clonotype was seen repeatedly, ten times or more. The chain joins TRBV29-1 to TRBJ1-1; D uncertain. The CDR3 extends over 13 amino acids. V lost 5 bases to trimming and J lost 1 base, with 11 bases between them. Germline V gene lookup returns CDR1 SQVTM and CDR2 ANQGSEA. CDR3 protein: CSVYRAANTEAFF. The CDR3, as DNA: TGCAGCGTTTATCGGGCAGCGAACACTGAAGCTTTCTTT.

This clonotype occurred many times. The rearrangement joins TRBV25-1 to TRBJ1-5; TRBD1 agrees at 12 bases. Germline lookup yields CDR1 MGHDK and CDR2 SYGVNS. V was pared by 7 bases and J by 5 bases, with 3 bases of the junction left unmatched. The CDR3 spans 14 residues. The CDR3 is CASIGDRGHQPQHF. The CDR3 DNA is TGTGCCAGCATCGGGGACAGGGGGCATCAGCCCCAGCATTTT.

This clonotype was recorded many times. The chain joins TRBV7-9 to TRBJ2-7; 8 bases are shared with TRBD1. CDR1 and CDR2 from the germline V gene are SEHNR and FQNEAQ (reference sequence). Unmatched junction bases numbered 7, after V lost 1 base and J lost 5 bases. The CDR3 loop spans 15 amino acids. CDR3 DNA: TGTGCCAGCAGCTTAGAGGCAGGGGGCTGGAACGAGCAGTACTTC. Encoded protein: CASSLEAGGWNEQYF.

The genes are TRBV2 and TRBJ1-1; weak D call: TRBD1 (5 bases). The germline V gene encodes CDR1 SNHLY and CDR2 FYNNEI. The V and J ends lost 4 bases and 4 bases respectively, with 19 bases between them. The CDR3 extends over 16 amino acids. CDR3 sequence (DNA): TGTGCCAGCAGTGGGCCGCTCACGGGGCTTAGCACTGAAGCTTTCTTT. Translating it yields CASSGPLTGLSTEAFF.

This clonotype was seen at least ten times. Here the CDR3 reads CASSLALGGQIYEQYF. The CDR3 DNA follows: TGTGCCAGCAGCTTAGCGCTGGGGGGACAGATTTACGAGCAGTACTTC. V gene TRBV7-2 combines with J gene TRBJ2-7, with D perhaps TRBD1 (7 bases). V lost 0 bases and J lost 4, with 16 bases in between. The CDR3 sequence is 16 residues long. In germline, CDR1 is SGHTA, CDR2 FQGNSA.

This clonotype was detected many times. The CDR3 sequence: CASSRAWAGDPFGEQYF. Written as DNA, the CDR3 is TGCGCCAGCAGCCGAGCCTGGGCGGGGGACCCTTTCGGCGAGCAGTACTTC. V gene TRBV4-1 combines with J gene TRBJ2-7; 7 bases are a match to TRBD2. J lost 6 bases, V lost 4 bases, and 18 bases had no gene match. The CDR3 is 17 amino acids. CDR1 and CDR2 from the germline V gene are MGHRA and YSYEKL.

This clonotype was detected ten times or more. The CDR3 reads CATSDPTSQETQYF. For the CDR3, the DNA is TGTGCCACCAGTGACCCGACTAGTCAAGAGACCCAGTACTTC. The genes are TRBV24-1 and TRBJ2-5, with a tentative D call TRBD2 (6 bases). Trimming cost V 4 bases and J 2 bases, with 10 bases left between them. Germline lookup yields CDR1 KGHDR and CDR2 SFDVKD. There are 14 residues in the CDR3.

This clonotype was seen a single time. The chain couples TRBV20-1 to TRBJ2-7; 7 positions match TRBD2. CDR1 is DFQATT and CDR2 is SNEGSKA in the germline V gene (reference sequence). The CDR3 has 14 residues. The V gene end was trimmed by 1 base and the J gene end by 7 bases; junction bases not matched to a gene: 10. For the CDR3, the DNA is TGCAGTGCTAGAGCGTTGGCGGGAGTTTTTGAGCAGTACTTC. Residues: CSARALAGVFEQYF.

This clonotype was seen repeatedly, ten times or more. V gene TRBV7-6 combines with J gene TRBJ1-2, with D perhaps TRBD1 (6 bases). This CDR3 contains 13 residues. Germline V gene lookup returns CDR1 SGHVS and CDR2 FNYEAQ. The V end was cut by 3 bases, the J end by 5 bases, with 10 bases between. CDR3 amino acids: CASSFRQDYGYTF. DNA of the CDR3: TGTGCCAGCAGCTTTCGACAGGATTATGGCTACACCTTC.

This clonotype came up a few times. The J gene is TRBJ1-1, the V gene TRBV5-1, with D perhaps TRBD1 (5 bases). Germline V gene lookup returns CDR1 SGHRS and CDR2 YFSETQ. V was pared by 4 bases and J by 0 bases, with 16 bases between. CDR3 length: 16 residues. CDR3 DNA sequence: TGCGCCAGCAGCCCCCGGGAGGGGTCCCTGAACACTGAAGCTTTCTTT. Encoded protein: CASSPREGSLNTEAFF. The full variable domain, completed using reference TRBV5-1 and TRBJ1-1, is KAGVTQTPRYLIKTRGQQVTLSCSPISGHRSVSWYQQTPGQGLQFLFEYFSETQRNKGNFPGRFSGRQFSNSRSEMNVSTLELGDSALYLCASSPREGSLNTEAFFGQGTRLTVV.

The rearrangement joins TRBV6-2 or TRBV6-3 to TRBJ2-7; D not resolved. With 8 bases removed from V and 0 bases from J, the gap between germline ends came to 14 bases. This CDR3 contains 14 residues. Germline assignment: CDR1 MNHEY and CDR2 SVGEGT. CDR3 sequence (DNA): TGTGCCAGCGGCTCGGCAGAGAGCTCCTACGAGCAGTACTTC. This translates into CASGSAESSYEQYF.

The CDR3 spells CASSLRSVDGSMNTEAFF. CDR3 DNA: TGTGCCAGCAGCTTACGTTCCGTTGACGGCTCCATGAACACTGAAGCTTTCTTT. The chain is built from TRBV11-1 and TRBJ1-1; D call uncertain. Between the trimmed V and J ends, which lost 2 bases and 0 bases, there was a span of 19 bases. CDR3 size: 18 residues. Germline V gene lookup returns CDR1 SGHAT and CDR2 FQDESV (reference sequence).

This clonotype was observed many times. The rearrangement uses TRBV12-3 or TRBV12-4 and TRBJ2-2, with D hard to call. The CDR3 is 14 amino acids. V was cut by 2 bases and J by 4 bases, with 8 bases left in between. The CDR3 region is CASSLPGGTGELFF. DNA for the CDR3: TGTGCCAGCAGTTTACCAGGCGGCACCGGGGAGCTGTTTTTT.

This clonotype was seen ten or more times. The CDR3 loop is CASSRSRQDYEQYF. CDR3 DNA sequence: TGTGCCAGCAGTCGATCTAGACAAGACTACGAGCAGTACTTC. The V call is TRBV27, the J call TRBJ2-7; D not certain. Germline lookup yields CDR1 MNHEY and CDR2 SMNVEV (reference sequence). The CDR3 consists of 14 residues. V was clipped by 5 bases and J by 3 bases, with 14 bases between them.

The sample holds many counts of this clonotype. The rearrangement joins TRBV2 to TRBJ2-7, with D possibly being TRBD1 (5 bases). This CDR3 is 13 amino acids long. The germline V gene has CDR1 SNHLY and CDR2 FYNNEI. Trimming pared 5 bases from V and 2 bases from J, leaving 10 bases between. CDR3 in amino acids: CASSQTATYEQYF. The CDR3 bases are TGTGCCAGCAGTCAGACAGCAACCTACGAGCAGTACTTC.

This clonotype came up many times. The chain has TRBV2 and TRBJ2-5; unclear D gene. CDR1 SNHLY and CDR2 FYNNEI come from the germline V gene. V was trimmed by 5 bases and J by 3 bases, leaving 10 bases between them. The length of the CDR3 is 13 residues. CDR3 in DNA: TGTGCCAGCAGTAAAGATATTGAAGAGACCCAGTACTTC. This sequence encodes CASSKDIEETQYF. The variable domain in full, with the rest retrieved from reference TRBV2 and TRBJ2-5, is EPEVTQTPSHQVTQMGQEVILRCVPISNHLYFYWYRQILGQKVEFLVSFYNNEISEKSEIFDDQFSVERPDGSNFTLKIRSTKLEDSAMYFCASSKDIEETQYFGPGTRLLVL.

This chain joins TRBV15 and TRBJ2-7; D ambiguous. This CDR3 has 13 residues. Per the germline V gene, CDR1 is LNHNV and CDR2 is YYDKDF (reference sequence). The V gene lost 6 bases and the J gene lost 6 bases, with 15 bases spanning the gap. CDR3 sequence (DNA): TGTGCCACCAGTCTAGAGCTTATCGCCGAGCAGTACTTC. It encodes CATSLELIAEQYF. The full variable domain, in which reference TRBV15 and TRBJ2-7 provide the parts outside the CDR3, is DAMVIQNPRYQVTQFGKPVTLSCSQTLNHNVMYWYQQKSSQAPKLLFHYYDKDFNNEADTPDNFQSRRPNTSFCFLDIRSPGLGDTAMYLCATSLELIAEQYFGPGTRLTVT.

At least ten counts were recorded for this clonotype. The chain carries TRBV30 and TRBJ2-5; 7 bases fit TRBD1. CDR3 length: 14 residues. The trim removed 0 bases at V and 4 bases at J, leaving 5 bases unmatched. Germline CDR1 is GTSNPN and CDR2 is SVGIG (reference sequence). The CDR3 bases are TGTGCCTGGAGTGTACGAACAGGGGCAGAGACCCAGTACTTC. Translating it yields CAWSVRTGAETQYF. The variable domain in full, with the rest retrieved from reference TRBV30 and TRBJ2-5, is SQTIHQWPATLVQPVGSPLSLECTVEGTSNPNLYWYRQAAGRGLQLLFYSVGIGQISSEVPQNLSASRPQDRQFILSSKKLLLSDSGFYLCAWSVRTGAETQYFGPGTRLLVL.

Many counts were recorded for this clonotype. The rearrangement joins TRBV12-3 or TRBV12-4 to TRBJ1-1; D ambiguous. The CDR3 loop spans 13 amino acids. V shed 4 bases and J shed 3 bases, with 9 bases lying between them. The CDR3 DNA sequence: TGTGCCAGCAGTTCCCCGGAATACACTGAAGCTTTCTTT. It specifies CASSSPEYTEAFF.

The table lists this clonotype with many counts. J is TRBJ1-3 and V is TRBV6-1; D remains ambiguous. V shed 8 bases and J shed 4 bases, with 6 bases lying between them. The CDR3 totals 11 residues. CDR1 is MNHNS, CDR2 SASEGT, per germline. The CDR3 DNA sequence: TGTGCCAGCGTGAAGGGAAACACCATATATTTT. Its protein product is CASVKGNTIYF.